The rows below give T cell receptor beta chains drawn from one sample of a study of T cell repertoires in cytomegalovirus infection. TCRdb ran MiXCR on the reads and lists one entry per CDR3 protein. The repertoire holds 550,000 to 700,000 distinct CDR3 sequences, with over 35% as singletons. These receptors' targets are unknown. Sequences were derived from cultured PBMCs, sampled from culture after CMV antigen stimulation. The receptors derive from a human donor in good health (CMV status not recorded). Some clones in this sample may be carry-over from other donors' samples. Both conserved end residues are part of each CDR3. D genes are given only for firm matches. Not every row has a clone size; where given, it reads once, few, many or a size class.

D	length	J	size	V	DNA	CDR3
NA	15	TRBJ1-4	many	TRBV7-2	TGTGCCAGCAGCTCCTCGGGACACCTTAATGAAAAACTGTTTTTT	CASSSSGHLNEKLFF
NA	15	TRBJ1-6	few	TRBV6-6	TGTGCCAGCAGTTACAAGGGCAGGGACAATTCACCCCTCCACTTT	CASSYKGRDNSPLHF
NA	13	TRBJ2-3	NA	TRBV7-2	TGTGCCAGCAGTACCTCCGGCCCAGATACGCAGTATTTT	CASSTSGPDTQYF
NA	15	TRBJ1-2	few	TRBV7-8	TGTGCCAGCAGCTTAGGGGCCCTTGGAGGGAATGGCTACACCTTC	CASSLGALGGNGYTF
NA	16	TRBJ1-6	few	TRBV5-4	TGTGCCAGCAGCCCAGGACAGACCCGTTCTAATTCACCCCTCCACTTT	CASSPGQTRSNSPLHF
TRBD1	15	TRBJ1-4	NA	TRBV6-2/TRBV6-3	TGTGCCAGCAGTGAGCCAGGGGGCACTAATGAAAAACTGTTTTTT	CASSEPGGTNEKLFF
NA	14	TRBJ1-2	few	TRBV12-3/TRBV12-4	TGTGCCAGCAGTTTTGGCGCAGCTAACTATGGCTACACCTTC	CASSFGAANYGYTF
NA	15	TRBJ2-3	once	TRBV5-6	TGTGCCAGCAGACAGGTGGCAGGGGATTTAGGTACGCAGTATTTT	CASRQVAGDLGTQYF
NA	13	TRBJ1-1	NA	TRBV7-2	TGTGCCAGCAGGGTGGGGTCGAACACTGAAGCTTTCTTT	CASRVGSNTEAFF
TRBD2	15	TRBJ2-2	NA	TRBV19	TGTGCCAGTAGTCCCGGACTAGTGTATGACGGGGAGCTGTTTTTT	CASSPGLVYDGELFF
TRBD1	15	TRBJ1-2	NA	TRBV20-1	TGCAGTGCTAGAGATACGGGACAGGGAGGCTATGGCTACACCTTC	CSARDTGQGGYGYTF
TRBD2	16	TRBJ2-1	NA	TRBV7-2	TGTGCCAGCAGCGGGGGGGCCAGCGGGAGGGGGAATGAGCAGTTCTTC	CASSGGASGRGNEQFF
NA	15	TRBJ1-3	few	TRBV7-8	TGTGCCAGCAGCCGCCGATGGGGTTTAAGAAACACCATATATTTT	CASSRRWGLRNTIYF
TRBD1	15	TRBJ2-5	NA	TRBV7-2	TGTGCCAGCAGACTCCGGGACAGTTACCAAGAGACCCAGTACTTC	CASRLRDSYQETQYF
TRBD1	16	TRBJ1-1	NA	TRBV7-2	TGTGCCAGCAGCCTCTTGCCGACAGGGGCCCTCACTGAAGCTTTCTTT	CASSLLPTGALTEAFF
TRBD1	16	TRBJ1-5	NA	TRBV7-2	TGTGCCAGCAGCTTAGAGGGACAGGGAGGGTTTCAGCCCCAGCATTTT	CASSLEGQGGFQPQHF
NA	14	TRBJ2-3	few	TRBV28	TGTGCCAGCAGTCCCCAGCCCGGGACGAATACGCAGTATTTT	CASSPQPGTNTQYF
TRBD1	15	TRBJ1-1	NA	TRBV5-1	TGCGCCAGCAGCAAACCGGGACAGGCAAACACTGAAGCTTTCTTT	CASSKPGQANTEAFF
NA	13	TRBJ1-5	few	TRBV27	TGTGCCAGCAGTTACGATGAAAGTCAGCCCCAGCATTTT	CASSYDESQPQHF
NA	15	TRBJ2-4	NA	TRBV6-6	TGTGCCAGCAGTGACCGGGCAGTAGCCAAAAACATTCAGTACTTC	CASSDRAVAKNIQYF
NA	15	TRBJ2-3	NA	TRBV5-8	TGTGCCAGCAGCTTGGGTGCTTCTAGCACAGATACGCAGTATTTT	CASSLGASSTDTQYF
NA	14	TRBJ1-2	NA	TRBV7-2	TGTGCCAGCAGCTTAGGGGTCAGCAACTATGGCTACACCTTC	CASSLGVSNYGYTF
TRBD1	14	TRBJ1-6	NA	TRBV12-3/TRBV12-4	TGTGCCAGCAGCCCAGGGGGGGGTAGCTCACCCCTCCACTTT	CASSPGGGSSPLHF
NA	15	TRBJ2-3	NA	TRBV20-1	TGCAGTGCTAGGGCCGCTAGTGAATGGGGAGATACGCAGTATTTT	CSARAASEWGDTQYF
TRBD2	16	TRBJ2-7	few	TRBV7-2	TGTGCCAGCAGCCCTACTAGCGGGGGCCCACGTTACGAGCAGTACTTC	CASSPTSGGPRYEQYF
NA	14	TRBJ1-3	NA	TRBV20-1	TGCAGTGCCTCGGACGGCGACTCTGGAAACACCATATATTTT	CSASDGDSGNTIYF
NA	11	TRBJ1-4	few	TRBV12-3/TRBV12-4	TGTGCCAGCAGTTTCTATGAAAAACTGTTTTTT	CASSFYEKLFF
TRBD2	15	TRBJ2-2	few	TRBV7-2	TGTGCCAGCAACCTAGCGGCGGGGGGTGCCGGGGAGCTGTTTTTT	CASNLAAGGAGELFF
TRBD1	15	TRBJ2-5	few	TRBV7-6	TGTGCCAGCAGCTTAGCTATCGACAGGGGGGAGACCCAGTACTTC	CASSLAIDRGETQYF
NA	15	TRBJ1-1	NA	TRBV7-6	TGTGCCAGCAGCCCGGGATACCGGGACATCTCTGAAGCTTTCTTT	CASSPGYRDISEAFF
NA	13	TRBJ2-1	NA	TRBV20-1	TGCAGTGCTGCAGTAATAATGGCTAATGAGCAGTTCTTC	CSAAVIMANEQFF
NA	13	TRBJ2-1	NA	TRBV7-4	TGTGCCAGCAAATCACAGGGAGGCAATGAGCAGTTCTTC	CASKSQGGNEQFF
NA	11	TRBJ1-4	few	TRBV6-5	TGTGCCAGCTGGTCTGGGGAAAAACTGTTTTTT	CASWSGEKLFF
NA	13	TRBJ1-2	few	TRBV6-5	TGTGCCAGCAGTTACTCGTCAGTCTATGGCTACACCTTC	CASSYSSVYGYTF
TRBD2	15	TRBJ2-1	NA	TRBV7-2	TGTGCCAGCAGCTCTAGCGGGAGTGGTGTCAATGAGCAGTTCTTC	CASSSSGSGVNEQFF
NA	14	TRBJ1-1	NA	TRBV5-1	TGCGCCAGCAGCCCCGATACAGGGAACACTGAAGCTTTCTTT	CASSPDTGNTEAFF
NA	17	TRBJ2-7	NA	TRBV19	TGTGCCAGTAGTAGGCTAACGACAGTCGACCGCTCCTACGAGCAGTACTTC	CASSRLTTVDRSYEQYF
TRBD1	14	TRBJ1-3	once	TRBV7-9	TGTGCCAGCGGCACCAGGGGGCAAGGAAACACCATATATTTT	CASGTRGQGNTIYF
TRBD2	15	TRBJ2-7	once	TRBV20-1	TGCAGTGCTAGAGGGGGAGGGCGGAGCTCCTACGAGCAGTACTTC	CSARGGGRSSYEQYF
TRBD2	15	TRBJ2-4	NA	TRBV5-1	TGCGCCAGCAGCTTGGACGGACTAGCGGGAAACATTCAGTACTTC	CASSLDGLAGNIQYF
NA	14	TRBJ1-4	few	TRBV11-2	TGTGCCAGCAGCTTCCTAGGAGGAGGGGAAAAACTGTTTTTT	CASSFLGGGEKLFF
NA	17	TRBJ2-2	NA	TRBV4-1	TGCGCCAGCAGCCCAGGGGAGTGGAACAGACCAACCGGGGAGCTGTTTTTT	CASSPGEWNRPTGELFF
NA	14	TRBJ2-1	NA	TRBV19	TGTGCCAGTAGTATAGGTGCCCCCCCCAATGAGCAGTTCTTC	CASSIGAPPNEQFF
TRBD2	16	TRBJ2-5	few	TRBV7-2	TGTGCCAGCAGTGACTGGGTGCGGGAGCTCGAAGAGACCCAGTACTTC	CASSDWVRELEETQYF
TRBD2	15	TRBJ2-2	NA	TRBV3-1	TGTGCCAGCAGCCAGACTAGCGGGAGTACCGGGGAGCTGTTTTTT	CASSQTSGSTGELFF
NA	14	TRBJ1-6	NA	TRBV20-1	TGCAGTGCTAGAGACGTCGGGGAGTATTCACCCCTCCACTTT	CSARDVGEYSPLHF
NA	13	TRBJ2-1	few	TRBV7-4	TGTGCCAGCAGCGAGGTTAGAGTCGGTGAGCAGTTCTTC	CASSEVRVGEQFF